This is a list of T cell receptor beta chains from one sample in a study of beta chain features in type 1 diabetes. Sequenced by immunoSEQ multiplex PCR; TCRdb stores in-frame clones only, minus some. This table holds under 800,000 clones, about a sixth found once. Specimen: naive CD4+ T cells from blood. Receptors originate from a man aged 18 to 29 in good health. Each CDR3 is given with its conserved first and last residue. The D gene is left open where the match is weak. Rows give clone size only sometimes, using once, few, many, or a class for an expanded clone.

v_gene	j_gene	abundance	d_gene	CDR3nt	CDR3aa
TRBV5-4	TRBJ2-2	NA	TRBD2	TGTGCCAGCAGTTTTGGGACTAGCGGGGCCCGAGGGGAGCTGTTTTTT	CASSFGTSGARGELFF
TRBV7-2	TRBJ1-3	few	NA	TGTGCCAGCAGCTACCAGGGTTCTGGAAACACCATATATTTT	CASSYQGSGNTIYF
TRBV6-4	TRBJ2-3	NA	NA	TGTGCCAGCAGACCCTCGGGGGTACTCGGCACAGATACGCAGTATTTT	CASRPSGVLGTDTQYF
TRBV4-3	TRBJ1-2	NA	NA	TGCGCCAGCAGCCAAGCTGGGTATGGCTACACCTTC	CASSQAGYGYTF
TRBV7-9	TRBJ2-3	NA	NA	TGTGCCAGCAGCTTAGGCAGGGAGAGGAGTGGCACAGATACGCAGTATTTT	CASSLGRERSGTDTQYF
TRBV5-1	TRBJ1-1	NA	NA	TGCGCCACCGGACAGTCCGGGAGGAACACTGAAGCTTTCTTT	CATGQSGRNTEAFF
TRBV6-1	TRBJ1-4	NA	TRBD1	TGTGCCAGCAGTGAACAGGGGGCGCGTGGAAAACTGTTTTTT	CASSEQGARGKLFF
TRBV6-5	TRBJ1-6	NA	NA	TGTGCCAGCAGTAACCGGGACACCCGGGTGGTCCTCCACTTT	CASSNRDTRVVLHF
TRBV10-3	TRBJ2-7	NA	TRBD2	TGTGCCATCAGTGGGGCTAGCGGGAGGTCCCGGGGTTACGAGCAGTACTTC	CAISGASGRSRGYEQYF
TRBV4-2	TRBJ2-1	few	NA	TGTGCCAGCTCGGCCGACTGGCTTTCGAACTACAATGAGCAGTTCTTC	CASSADWLSNYNEQFF
TRBV9	TRBJ2-5	few	TRBD1	TGTGCCAGCAGCCCTCGGACAGGGGGCTTCCAAGAGACCCAGTACTTC	CASSPRTGGFQETQYF
TRBV6-5	TRBJ2-5	few	NA	TGTGCCAGCAAGGGAAGGAGCCCCTCCGAGACCCAGTACTTC	CASKGRSPSETQYF
TRBV28	TRBJ2-5	few	TRBD1	TGTGCCAGCAGTTCGAGCGGACAGGGGGCGGAAGAGACCCAGTACTTC	CASSSSGQGAEETQYF
TRBV5-1	TRBJ2-7	few	NA	TGCGCCAGCAGATTGGCCCAGGGAAGAAGGGAAAACGAGCAGTACTTC	CASRLAQGRRENEQYF
TRBV2	TRBJ2-5	few	TRBD1	TGTGCCATTAGGAAGGGGGCCCAAGAGACCCAGTACTTC	CAIRKGAQETQYF
TRBV7-2	TRBJ2-7	few	TRBD2	TGTGCCAGCAGCCCGCGGCGGCTAGCGGGAGTCTACGAGCAGTACTTC	CASSPRRLAGVYEQYF
TRBV11-2	TRBJ1-1	NA	NA	TGTGCCAGCAGCTTAGAGCGACAGATGAACACTGAAGCTTTCTTT	CASSLERQMNTEAFF
TRBV5-1	TRBJ1-1	NA	TRBD1	TGCGCCAGCAGCTTAACAGGGGTGAACACTGCAGCTTTCTTT	CASSLTGVNTAAFF
TRBV18	TRBJ2-5	few	TRBD2	TGTGCCAGCTCCTCAGTTGCGGGGGATGAGACCCAGTACTTC	CASSSVAGDETQYF
TRBV5-4	TRBJ2-7	few	NA	TGTGCCAGCAGCTTCCGGACTTCTAGGGGGAGCGAGCAGTACTTC	CASSFRTSRGSEQYF
TRBV28	TRBJ2-7	NA	NA	TGTGCCAGCAGAACAGGGTTTGACGAGCAGTACTTC	CASRTGFDEQYF
TRBV2	TRBJ2-2	few	NA	TGTGCCAGCAGCTGGGTCCGGGCGAACACCGGGGAGCTGTTTTTT	CASSWVRANTGELFF
TRBV15	TRBJ2-3	few	NA	TGTGCCACCAGCAGCCGGGACACCACAGATACGCAGTATTTT	CATSSRDTTDTQYF
TRBV19	TRBJ2-7	NA	TRBD2	TGTGCCAGTAGTATAAGGGGTCCCCTAGCGGGGGCTTCCGAGCAGTACTTC	CASSIRGPLAGASEQYF
TRBV5-4	TRBJ2-5	NA	TRBD1	TGTGCCAGCAGCCCGAGGGGACAGGGGCAAGAGACCCAGTACTTC	CASSPRGQGQETQYF
TRBV12-5	TRBJ1-1	NA	NA	TGTGCTAGTGGTTTGGTACCGAAGCAGGGCCAAACGGACACTGAAGCTTTCTTT	CASGLVPKQGQTDTEAFF
TRBV5-1	TRBJ2-3	few	NA	TGCGCCAGCAGCTTGGTGGAGGGAACGGGTACAGATACGCAGTATTTT	CASSLVEGTGTDTQYF
TRBV14	TRBJ2-7	NA	NA	TGTGCCAGCAGCCAAGTAAACATCTACGAGCAGTACTTC	CASSQVNIYEQYF
TRBV4-2	TRBJ1-3	NA	NA	TGTGCCAGCAGCCAAGGTGGACGGGACCGAGACACCATATATTTT	CASSQGGRDRDTIYF
TRBV10-3	TRBJ2-6	few	TRBD1	TGTGCCATCACTACAGGGGGGCCTGGGGCCAACGTCCTGACTTTC	CAITTGGPGANVLTF
TRBV6-1	TRBJ1-1	NA	TRBD1	TGTGCCAGCATTGGACAGGGGGTCCACACTGAAGCTTTCTTT	CASIGQGVHTEAFF
TRBV6-5	TRBJ2-1	NA	NA	TGTGCCAGCAGTTCTCCAGCCGGGGAGCAGTTCTTC	CASSSPAGEQFF
TRBV15	TRBJ1-4	few	NA	TGTGCCACCAGCATAAGTATAGCAACTAATGAAAAACTGTTTTTT	CATSISIATNEKLFF
TRBV7-2	TRBJ2-1	NA	TRBD1	TGTGCCAGCAGCTTAGCTATACGACAGGGGCTCCAGTTCTTC	CASSLAIRQGLQFF
TRBV7-3	TRBJ2-4	NA	NA	TGTGCCAGCAGCTCCGGGTCTTATTCAGGCATTCAGTACTTC	CASSSGSYSGIQYF
TRBV18	TRBJ1-2	few	TRBD1	TGTGCCAGCTCACCTACTTTAACCCGGACAGGATACTATGGCTACACCTTC	CASSPTLTRTGYYGYTF
TRBV5-6	TRBJ2-3	few	TRBD2	TGTGCCAGCAGCTTGGGACTAGCGAGCCCCACAGATACGCAGTATTTT	CASSLGLASPTDTQYF
TRBV4-1	TRBJ2-7	NA	NA	TGCGCCAGCAGCCAAGCCCCTAGCTCCTACGAGCAGTACTTC	CASSQAPSSYEQYF
TRBV18	TRBJ1-2	few	TRBD1	TGTGCCAGCTCACCAAACGGACAGGGGGCTTATGGCTACACCTTC	CASSPNGQGAYGYTF
TRBV6-5	TRBJ2-7	NA	NA	TGTGCCAGCAGTTACCGGACAGTCTCCTACGAGCAGTACTTC	CASSYRTVSYEQYF
TRBV10-2	TRBJ2-1	NA	NA	TGCGCCAGCAGTGAGATCCGGGTCCGCTACAATGAGCAGTTCTTC	CASSEIRVRYNEQFF